A selection of T cell receptor beta chains follows, all from one sample in a study of beta chain features in type 1 diabetes. Repertoires were generated with immunoSEQ multiplex PCR, while TCRdb's copy carries only in-frame clones and drops some. The data hold nearly 250,000 clones, with approximately 70% observed a single time. The source material was naive CD4+ T cells from blood. Receptors originate from a man aged 25 to 40 in good health. CDR3s include the opening cysteine and the closing phenylalanine or tryptophan. A D gene is named only where the DNA matches it firmly. Clone size, where shown, is once, few, many, or a class for clones that have expanded.

v_gene	d_gene	j_gene	abundance	CDR3nt	CDR3aa
TRBV30	-	TRBJ1-1	-	TGTGCCTCCGACCGGAACCCCAGCACTGAAGCTTTCTTT	CASDRNPSTEAFF
TRBV29-1	TRBD2	TRBJ2-3	-	TGCAGCGTTGGTGGGAGGGCGGCAGATACGCAGTATTTT	CSVGGRAADTQYF
TRBV29-1	-	TRBJ1-1	once	TGCAGCGCACAGTTCGTATCCCCTGAAGCTTTCTTT	CSAQFVSPEAFF
TRBV18	-	TRBJ2-1	-	TGTGCCAGCTCACCGGGTTCTGGGGAGCATGAGCAGTTCTTC	CASSPGSGEHEQFF
TRBV4-2	-	TRBJ2-1	-	TGTGCCAGCAGCCAAGAGCAGGGCTCAGGGGCCTACAATGAGCAGTTCTTC	CASSQEQGSGAYNEQFF
TRBV10-3	TRBD2	TRBJ2-3	-	TGTGCCGTAGCGGGGGGCACAGATACGCAGTATTTT	CAVAGGTDTQYF
TRBV7-6	TRBD1	TRBJ2-5	few	TGTGCCAGCAGCTTAGCGCAAAGACAGGGCCAAGAGACCCAGTACTTC	CASSLAQRQGQETQYF
TRBV30	-	TRBJ2-1	few	TGTGCCTGGAGTTTCCGAGATGAGCAGTTCTTC	CAWSFRDEQFF
TRBV5-6	-	TRBJ2-2	-	TGTGCCAGCAGCTCGACAGGGAGGTATTCCGGGGAGCTGTTTTTT	CASSSTGRYSGELFF
TRBV20-1	-	TRBJ2-1	-	TGCAGTGCTCCCGTGGTTGAGCAGTTCTTC	CSAPVVEQFF
TRBV2	-	TRBJ2-2	-	TGTGCCAGCAGTCCCGCTAGGCCCGGGGAGCTGTTTTTT	CASSPARPGELFF
TRBV25-1	TRBD2	TRBJ2-5	once	TGTGCCAGCAGTGAATATACTAGCGGGAGAACCGAGACCCAGTACTTC	CASSEYTSGRTETQYF
TRBV30	TRBD2	TRBJ2-3	-	TGTGCCTGGAGAGTAGCGGGCCTCACAGATACGCAGTATTTT	CAWRVAGLTDTQYF
TRBV29-1	-	TRBJ1-2	-	TGCAGCGACGGGGGACTTCGGGGCTACACCTTC	CSDGGLRGYTF
TRBV9	-	TRBJ2-7	-	TGTGCCAGCAGCGTAGACAGTGAATACGAGCAGTACTTC	CASSVDSEYEQYF
TRBV29-1	TRBD1	TRBJ2-4	-	TGCAGCGTCCAGACAGGGAGATATGAAAACATTCAGTACTTC	CSVQTGRYENIQYF
TRBV25-1	-	TRBJ1-1	-	TGTGCCAGCAGTGGGGCAGCCACTGAAGCTTTCTTT	CASSGAATEAFF
TRBV15	TRBD2	TRBJ2-3	-	TGTGCCACCAGCAGAGACCCCCCGAGCGGGGAGGGCGATACGCAGTATTTT	CATSRDPPSGEGDTQYF
TRBV25-1	-	TRBJ2-7	-	TGTGCCAGCAGTGGAAATCCGTTAATCTCCACCTACGAGCAGTACTTC	CASSGNPLISTYEQYF
TRBV6-6	-	TRBJ2-7	-	TGTGCCAGCAGAAACATAGACAGACCCTACGAGCAGTACTTC	CASRNIDRPYEQYF
TRBV30	-	TRBJ1-1	-	TGTGCCTGGAGTGTAAGCTTAAACACTGAAGCTTTCTTT	CAWSVSLNTEAFF
TRBV27	-	TRBJ2-3	-	TGTGCCAGCAGCAGACGGTGGGGAGATACGCAGTATTTT	CASSRRWGDTQYF
TRBV9	-	TRBJ2-5	once	TGTGCCAGCAGCGTAGCTCCGGGACTTAAAGAGACCCAGTACTTC	CASSVAPGLKETQYF
TRBV7-2	-	TRBJ2-7	-	TGTGCCAGCAGCCCCGGAGAGGGATACGAGCAGTACTTC	CASSPGEGYEQYF
TRBV20-1	-	TRBJ2-7	-	TGCAGTGCTAGTTCGCTCTACGAGCAGTACTTC	CSASSLYEQYF
TRBV4-1	TRBD1	TRBJ1-2	-	TGCGCCAGCAGCCAAGATTACGGGACAGGGAGGTTCTATGGCTACACCTTC	CASSQDYGTGRFYGYTF
TRBV4-2	TRBD1	TRBJ2-5	-	TGTGCCAGCAGCCGTCAGGGGGTTGGGGAGACCCAGTACTTC	CASSRQGVGETQYF
TRBV30	-	TRBJ1-1	-	TGTGCCTGGAGTGTACACAGGGACACTGAAGCTTTCTTT	CAWSVHRDTEAFF
TRBV30	TRBD2	TRBJ2-1	-	TGTGCCTTTAAGCGGGGGGAAAATGAGCAGTTCTTC	CAFKRGENEQFF
TRBV7-2	TRBD1	TRBJ2-5	-	TGTGCCAGCAGCTTAGCTCCCTTGACAGGGATACTCCAAGAGACCCAGTACTTC	CASSLAPLTGILQETQYF
TRBV4-3	-	TRBJ2-1	-	TGCGCCAGCAGCCAAGAGTCCCACTCCGGCTACAATGAGCAGTTCTTC	CASSQESHSGYNEQFF
TRBV6-6	TRBD1	TRBJ2-5	-	TGTGCCAGCAGAGCAATACAGGGGGCGGATGAGACCCAGTACTTC	CASRAIQGADETQYF
TRBV30	-	TRBJ2-3	once	TGTGCCTGGAGTGTCCGGGGGACAGATACGCAGTATTTT	CAWSVRGTDTQYF